The 24 T cell receptor beta chains presented below share a single source sample, sequenced in a study of blood T cell repertoires in COVID-19 (dated by TCRdb to the early 2020s). Libraries came from the immunoSEQ multiplex PCR assay. TCRdb retrieved this table from immuneACCESS and kept in-frame rearrangements only. Not all clones are present; in checked studies, unresolved V genes account for under half, and no reason is known for the remainder. This sample is represented by over 55,000 clones; around 90% of them were singletons. The biggest ten clones account for approximately 2.3% of the sample. Sequencing input: peripheral blood. These TCRs come from a man aged 55 to 69 with acute or convalescent COVID-19.

V is TRBV19 and J is TRBJ1-3; the D gene is possibly TRBD1 (6 bases). Deletions cut 5 bases from V and 5 bases from J, with 13 bases between. The CDR3 spans 14 residues. CDR1 is LNHDA and CDR2 is SQIVND in the germline V gene (reference sequence). CDR3 protein: CASSAGESRNTIYF. For the CDR3, the DNA is TGTGCCAGTAGTGCAGGGGAGAGCAGAAACACCATATATTTT.

V usage is TRBV30 and J usage is TRBJ1-1, with D perhaps matching TRBD1 (6 bases). This CDR3 has 14 amino acids. Germline CDR1 GTSNPN, CDR2 SVGIG (reference sequence). Trimming left V 3 bases short and J 4 bases short, with 15 bases between. The CDR3: CAWRQKGGSTEAFF. DNA of the CDR3: TGTGCCTGGAGGCAAAAGGGGGGGAGCACTGAAGCTTTCTTT.

The V call is TRBV30, the J call TRBJ1-1, with D tentatively TRBD1 (6 bases). Trimming stripped 5 bases from V and 8 bases from J, with 21 bases between. This CDR3 has 14 amino acids. The germline V gene encodes CDR1 GTSNPN and CDR2 SVGIG (reference sequence). Written as DNA, the CDR3 is TGTGCCTGGCAGACAGGATCTTTTTTTAAGGAAGCTTTCTTT. Its translation: CAWQTGSFFKEAFF.

The chain uses TRBV19 and TRBJ1-2; 12 bases fit TRBD1. The CDR3 loop spans 15 amino acids. Germline-derived CDR1 and CDR2 are LNHDA and SQIVND (reference sequence). After removal of 5 bases from V and 2 bases from J, the junction contained 3 bases not matched to a gene. CDR3 nucleotide sequence: TGTGCCAGTAGTGCGGGGACAGGGGGCAACTATGGCTACACCTTC. It specifies CASSAGTGGNYGYTF.

The genes are TRBV5-1 and TRBJ1-1, with TRBD1 matching over 7 bases. This CDR3 is 15 amino acids long. The germline V gene encodes CDR1 SGHRS and CDR2 YFSETQ. Unmatched junction bases numbered 8, after V lost 0 bases and J lost 6 bases. CDR3 residues: CASSLVGRGYAEAFF. CDR3 nucleotides: TGCGCCAGCAGCTTGGTGGGCAGGGGGTACGCTGAAGCTTTCTTT.

The chain couples TRBV12-3 or TRBV12-4 to TRBJ1-1; 7 bases agree with TRBD1. The CDR3 runs 13 residues. The V and J ends lost 6 bases and 5 bases, in that order; junction bases with no gene match: 6. CDR3 protein: CASSKTTGTEAFF. The CDR3 bases are TGTGCCAGCAGCAAAACGACAGGGACTGAAGCTTTCTTT.

The genes are TRBV2 and TRBJ1-1, with 7 positions matching TRBD1. V was clipped by 10 bases and J by 1 base; unmatched bases: 12. CDR3 length: 15 residues. Per the germline V gene, CDR1 is SNHLY and CDR2 is FYNNEI. The CDR3 spells CANWEPGQTNTEAFF. In nucleotides, the CDR3 is TGTGCCAATTGGGAGCCGGGACAGACGAACACTGAAGCTTTCTTT.

V is TRBV28 and J is TRBJ2-7; TRBD1 matches 10 bases. The trim removed 3 bases at V and 4 bases at J, leaving 6 bases unmatched. The CDR3 covers 15 residues. The germline gives CDR1 MDHEN, CDR2 SYDVKM. The CDR3 region has the DNA TGTGCCAGCAGTTTCGGGACAGGGGCATCTTACGAGCAGTACTTC. Residues: CASSFGTGASYEQYF.

V and J are TRBV6-5 and TRBJ1-3, with D possibly matching TRBD1 (6 bases). The V gene's germline CDR1 is MNHEY and CDR2 SVGAGI. CDR3 length: 15 residues. The V and J ends lost 6 bases and 0 bases respectively, with 12 bases between them. In DNA, the CDR3 is TGTGCCAGCAGCCCGGACAGTAGCTCTGGAAACACCATATATTTT. It is translated as CASSPDSSSGNTIYF.

The chain employs TRBV7-2 and TRBJ2-1; 13 bases align to TRBD2. The junction had 2 bases not matched to a gene; V was cut back by 3 bases and J by 0 bases. The CDR3 consists of 17 residues. Germline values: CDR1 SGHTA, CDR2 FQGNSA. This chain's CDR3 is CASSLTSGGISYNEQFF. The CDR3 DNA reads as TGTGCCAGCAGCTTGACTAGCGGGGGGATCTCCTACAATGAGCAGTTCTTC. Full variable domain (rest looked up from reference TRBV7-2 and TRBJ2-1): GAGVSQSPSNKVTEKGKDVELRCDPISGHTALYWYRQSLGQGLEFLIYFQGNSAPDKSGLPSDRFSAERTGGSVSTLTIQRTQQEDSAVYLCASSLTSGGISYNEQFFGPGTRLTVL.

This clone was counted only a few times. The V gene is TRBV7-6, the J gene TRBJ2-7; 7 bases agree with TRBD1. Germline V CDR1 and CDR2: SGHVS, FNYEAQ. The V gene end was trimmed by 1 base and the J gene end by 6 bases; junction bases not matched to a gene: 3. The CDR3 spans 13 residues. Written as DNA, the CDR3 is TGTGCCAGCAGCTTAGAGGGGGCCCGCGAGCAGTACTTC. Translated, it gives CASSLEGAREQYF. The full variable domain, with the rest looked up from reference TRBV7-6 and TRBJ2-7, is GAGVSQSPRYKVTKRGQDVALRCDPISGHVSLYWYRQALGQGPEFLTYFNYEAQQDKSGLPNDRFSAERPEGSISTLTIQRTEQRDSAMYRCASSLEGAREQYFGPGTRLTVT.

This clone was recorded only once. The chain uses TRBV7-2 and TRBJ1-5; weak D call: TRBD1 (5 bases). CDR1 and CDR2 from the germline V gene are SGHTA and FQGNSA. The CDR3 covers 14 residues. V lost 5 bases to trimming and J lost 4 bases, with 12 bases between them. CDR3 sequence: CASSQAGWNQPQHF. The CDR3 DNA follows: TGTGCCAGCAGCCAGGCAGGGTGGAATCAGCCCCAGCATTTT.

V usage is TRBV18 and J usage is TRBJ2-5, with D uncertain. CDR3 size: 12 residues. V lost 3 bases to trimming and J lost 5 bases, with 7 bases between them. Germline lookup yields CDR1 KGHSH and CDR2 LQKENI. The chain's CDR3 is CASSPNGETQYF. The CDR3 DNA follows: TGTGCCAGCTCACCGAACGGGGAGACCCAGTACTTC.

The V and J genes are TRBV14 and TRBJ2-7; 8 bases are shared with TRBD2. Trimming at V came to 5 bases and at J to 10 bases, leaving 7 bases not matched to a gene. The germline gives CDR1 SGHDN, CDR2 FVKESK. The CDR3 is 12 residues long. The CDR3 loop reads CASSVQREIQYF. The DNA for the CDR3 is TGTGCCAGCAGCGTTCAGCGGGAGATTCAGTACTTC.

The gene calls are TRBV28 and TRBJ2-3; 9 bases match TRBD1. V lost 5 bases and J lost 5; bases outside the gene matches: 11. CDR1 is MDHEN, CDR2 SYDVKM, per germline. The CDR3 totals 16 residues. CDR3 nucleotides: TGTGCCAGCAGTATCCTGGGGGACAGGGCGGTAGATACGCAGTATTTT. It is translated as CASSILGDRAVDTQYF.

The rearrangement links TRBV5-1 to TRBJ2-1; 11 bases match TRBD2. This CDR3 contains 17 residues. V lost 4 bases and J lost 8; bases outside the gene matches: 14. CDR1 and CDR2 (germline): SGHRS, YFSETQ. The CDR3 protein is CASSDPEYSGRAYEQFF. The CDR3 DNA sequence: TGCGCCAGCAGCGACCCTGAATATAGCGGGAGGGCCTATGAGCAGTTCTTC.

The chain couples TRBV3-1 (or the pseudogene TRBV3-2) to TRBJ1-2, with TRBD1 as a possible D gene (5 bases). Trimming took off 0 bases at V and 6 bases at J, with 14 bases between the two ends. The CDR3 contains 15 residues. The germline CDR1 and CDR2 sequences are LGHDT and YNNKEL (reference sequence). The CDR3 region is CASSQDEDSPDGYTF. In nucleotides, the CDR3 is TGTGCCAGCAGCCAAGATGAAGACAGTCCTGATGGCTACACCTTC.

This rearrangement joins TRBV19 to TRBJ1-5; D might be TRBD1 (6 bases). The V gene's germline CDR1 is LNHDA and CDR2 SQIVND (reference sequence). V was shortened by 1 base and J by 7 bases, with 14 bases between the two germline ends. This CDR3 has 15 amino acids. In DNA form, the CDR3 reads TGTGCCAGTAGTATAGGGTTCAGGGGTAAGCAGCCCCAGCATTTT. Protein sequence: CASSIGFRGKQPQHF.

The rearrangement uses TRBV6-5 and TRBJ2-1; 8 nucleotides match TRBD2. V trimming: 2 bases; J trimming: 11 bases; junction bases outside the gene matches: 14. The germline gives CDR1 MNHEY, CDR2 SVGAGI. This CDR3 has 16 amino acids. The CDR3 nucleotides read TGTGCCAGCAGTTACCTCCCGACTAGCGCCAACTTAAAGCAGTTCTTC. Protein: CASSYLPTSANLKQFF.

This sequence joins TRBV2 and TRBJ1-1; maybe TRBD1 (5 bases). Germline V gene data show CDR1 as SNHLY and CDR2 as FYNNEI. The CDR3 spans 13 residues. V lost 7 bases and J 2 bases, leaving 11 bases between the germline ends. The CDR3 loop reads CASNSQGNTEAFF. The CDR3 bases are TGTGCCAGCAATTCCCAGGGAAACACTGAAGCTTTCTTT.

The chain couples TRBV14 to TRBJ2-1; D perhaps matches TRBD1 (5 bases). Per the germline V gene, CDR1 is SGHDN and CDR2 is FVKESK. The CDR3 has 16 amino acids. Between the trimmed V and J ends, which lost 5 bases and 1 base, there was a span of 15 bases. The CDR3 coding sequence is TGTGCCAGCAGCGCAAGGTACAGGAGTTCCTACAATGAGCAGTTCTTC. It codes for CASSARYRSSYNEQFF.

A word on this clone: This same CDR3 is encoded by further DNA sequences in the sample. The gene calls are TRBV28 and TRBJ1-2, with 10 bases fitting TRBD1. V trimming: 8 bases; J trimming: 3 bases; junction bases outside the gene matches: 9. The CDR3 length is 15 residues. Looked up from germline, CDR1 is MDHEN and CDR2 is SYDVKM. CDR3 sequence reads: CASSWGDRGHYGYTF. Here the CDR3 DNA reads TGTGCCAGCTCTTGGGGGGACAGGGGACACTATGGCTACACCTTC.

J is TRBJ1-5 and V is TRBV6-5; a weak D match, TRBD1 (6 bases). V lost 4 bases and J 3 bases, leaving 10 bases between the germline ends. The CDR3 totals 14 residues. Looked up from germline, CDR1 is MNHEY and CDR2 is SVGAGI. CDR3 nucleotides: TGTGCCAGCAGTTCCACAGGGTACAATCAGCCCCAGCATTTT. Translating gives CASSSTGYNQPQHF.

This chain connects TRBV18 to TRBJ2-1; TRBD1 agrees at 10 bases. Germline V CDR1 and CDR2: KGHSH, LQKENI. The junction had 8 bases not matched to a gene; V was cut back by 4 bases and J by 8 bases. The CDR3 loop spans 15 amino acids. The CDR3 reads CASSRRDRGSDEQFF. CDR3 bases: TGTGCCAGCTCACGCCGGGACAGGGGATCGGATGAGCAGTTCTTC.